This T cell receptor beta chain was retrieved from a study of blood T cell repertoires in COVID-19 (dated by TCRdb to 2018 to 2020). General notes on the study: Samples covering the acute and convalescent phases of COVID-19 were provided by collaborators in the United States, Italy and Spain. The repertoires were made available in a free public database intended to serve as a resource for research on the immune response to SARS-CoV-2. Subjects who had been exposed to COVID-19, were actively infected with it, or had recovered from it provided the deeply sampled blood TCRbeta repertoires that made up the dataset. Sample metadata almost always included a de-identified subject ID, COVID-19 status, age in years and sex. HLA class I and class II types, where available, came from metadata supplied by the sample provider rather than from assay-based typing. Samples were obtained from the ongoing ImmuneRACE study (first 160 participants) and from some 1,200 subjects provided by 6 global collaborators. The material from the prospective study consisted of cDNA or gDNA derived from T cells, B-cell-depleted T cells, or PBMCs. Beyond this particular receptor, the publication reports: The amount of clinical and demographic metadata varied by source and participant and was provided uncurated.

TCRbeta CDR3 regions were amplified from genomic DNA by means of the immunoSEQ Assay, a bias-controlled multiplex PCR. In the original analysis: The number of nucleated cells in each sample was estimated from the amplification of reference gene primers within the assay. To quantify the absolute abundance of each unique TCRbeta CDR3 rearrangement, sequence reads were collapsed and filtered. Productive Simpson clonality was computed per sample as the square root of Simpson's diversity index over productive rearrangements. This is the immuneACCESS table as TCRdb keeps it, with only in-frame sequences that have V and J called. A part of the clones is gone; compared with another copy, unresolved V genes explain less than half, and the rest is unexplained. V and J calls and clone size come straight from that table; D and trimming were deduced from the DNA. The sample table holds tens of thousands of clones, of which 87% were seen once. Over 2.5% of the sample goes to the ten largest clones.

About this clone itself: What antigen it recognizes has not been identified. No much larger clonotype is one base removed from it; base qualities were not supplied.

Each collaborating institution followed its own protocols to collect whole blood in K2EDTA tubes. For TCRbeta analysis, collaborator samples were shipped as frozen whole blood, as isolated PBMCs, or as DNA extracted from either sample type. Including cysteine and phenylalanine, the CDR3 has 13 amino acids. Of all the DNA, just the CDR3 is kept, 39 bases in frame from base 1. The germline V gene provides CDR1 KGHDR and CDR2 SFDVKD. Relative to germline, V is 4 bases shorter and J is 0 bases shorter, with 5 bases between their ends. The chain uses TRBV24-1 and TRBJ2-5, with the D gene call left open. The sample consisted of peripheral blood. The receptor was derived from a woman aged 45-59 years with active or convalescent COVID-19. The DNA reads TGTGCCACCAGTGACAGTGACCAAGAGACCCAGTACTTC. Translation gives CATSDSDQETQYF.